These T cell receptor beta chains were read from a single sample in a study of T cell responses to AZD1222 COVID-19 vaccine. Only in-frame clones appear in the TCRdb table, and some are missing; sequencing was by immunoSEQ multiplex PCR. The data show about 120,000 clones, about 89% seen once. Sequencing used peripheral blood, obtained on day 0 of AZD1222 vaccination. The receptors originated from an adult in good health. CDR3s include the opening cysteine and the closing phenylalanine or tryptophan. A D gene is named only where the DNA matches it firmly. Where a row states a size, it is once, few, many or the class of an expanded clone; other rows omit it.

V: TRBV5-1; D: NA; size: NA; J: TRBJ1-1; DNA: TGCGCCAGCAGCTTGGGGACTGAAGCTTTCTTT; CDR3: CASSLGTEAFF
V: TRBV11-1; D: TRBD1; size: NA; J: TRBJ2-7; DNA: TGTGCCAGCAGCCAGGACAGGGTCTACGAGCAGTACTTC; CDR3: CASSQDRVYEQYF
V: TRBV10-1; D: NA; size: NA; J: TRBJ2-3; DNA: TGCGCCAGCAGTGTTCGCACAGATACGCAGTATTTT; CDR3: CASSVRTDTQYF
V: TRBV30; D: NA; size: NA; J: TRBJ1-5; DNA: TGTGCCTGGAGTCGGGCTGAGAATCAGCCCCAGCATTTT; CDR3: CAWSRAENQPQHF
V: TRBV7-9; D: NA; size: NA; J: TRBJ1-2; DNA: TGTGCCAGCAGCTTAGTGGGGGGGTATGGCTACACCTTC; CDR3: CASSLVGGYGYTF
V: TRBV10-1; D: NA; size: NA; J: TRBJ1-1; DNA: TGCGCCAGCAGTGACCCAGGAGGCTCTGAAGCTTTCTTT; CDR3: CASSDPGGSEAFF
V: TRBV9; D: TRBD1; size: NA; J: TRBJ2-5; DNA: TGTGCCAGCAGCATCCGGGACAGACAACAAGAGACCCAGTACTTC; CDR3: CASSIRDRQQETQYF
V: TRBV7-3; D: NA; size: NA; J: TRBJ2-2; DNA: TGTGCCAGCAGCCCTAACAGTGGCGGGGAGCTGTTTTTT; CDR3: CASSPNSGGELFF
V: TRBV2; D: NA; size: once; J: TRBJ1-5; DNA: TGTGCCAGCAAAGGACAGTACAATCAGCCCCAGCATTTT; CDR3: CASKGQYNQPQHF
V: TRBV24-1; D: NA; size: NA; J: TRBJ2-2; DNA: TGTGCCACCAGTGATTCCGGGACATTCACCGGGGAGCTGTTTTTT; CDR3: CATSDSGTFTGELFF
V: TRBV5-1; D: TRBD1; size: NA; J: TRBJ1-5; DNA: TGCGCCAGCTCGGAGACAGGGGATCAGCCCCAGCATTTT; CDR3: CASSETGDQPQHF
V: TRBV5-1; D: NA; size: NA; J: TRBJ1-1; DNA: TGCGCCAGCAGCCCATCGACAGGGAACACTGAAGCTTTCTTT; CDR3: CASSPSTGNTEAFF
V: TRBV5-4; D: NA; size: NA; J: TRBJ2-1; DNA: TGTGCCAGCAGTAATGGACAGCCCTCCTACAATGAGCAGTTCTTC; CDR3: CASSNGQPSYNEQFF
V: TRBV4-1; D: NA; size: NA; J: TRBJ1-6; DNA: TGCGCCAGCAGCCAAGGGGGGATTTCACCCCTCCACTTT; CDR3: CASSQGGISPLHF
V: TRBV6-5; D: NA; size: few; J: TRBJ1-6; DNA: TGTGCCAGCCAGATTCGGGACAAGGCTCTCCTCCACTTT; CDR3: CASQIRDKALLHF
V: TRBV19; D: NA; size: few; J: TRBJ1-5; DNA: TGTGCCAGTAGTATAGTGGCCCGACAGCCCCAGCATTTT; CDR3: CASSIVARQPQHF
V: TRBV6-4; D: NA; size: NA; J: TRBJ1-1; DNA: TGTGCCAGCAGTGACGGCCCCGCGGGCACTGAAGCTTTCTTT; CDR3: CASSDGPAGTEAFF
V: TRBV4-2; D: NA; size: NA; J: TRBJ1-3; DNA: TGTGCCAGCAGCCTTGGGAAGGTAGACACCATATATTTT; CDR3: CASSLGKVDTIYF
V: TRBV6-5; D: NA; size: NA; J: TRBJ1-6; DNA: TGTGCCAGCAGCACAGGGAGTTCACCCCTCCACTTT; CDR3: CASSTGSSPLHF
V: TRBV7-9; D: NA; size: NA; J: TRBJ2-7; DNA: TGTGCCAGCAACACAGGGTTCCCTACCGGGCAGTACTTC; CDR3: CASNTGFPTGQYF
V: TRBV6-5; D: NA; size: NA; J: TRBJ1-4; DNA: TGTGCCAGCAGTTACGGGGGTTCTAATGAAAAACTGTTTTTT; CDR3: CASSYGGSNEKLFF
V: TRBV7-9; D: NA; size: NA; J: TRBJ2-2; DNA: TGTGCCAGCAGCTTCAGTACCGGGGAGCTGTTTTTT; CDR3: CASSFSTGELFF
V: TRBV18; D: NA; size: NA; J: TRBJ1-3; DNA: TGTGCCAGCTCACCACAAGGGAGCTCTGGAAACACCATATATTTT; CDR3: CASSPQGSSGNTIYF
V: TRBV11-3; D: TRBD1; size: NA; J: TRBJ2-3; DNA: TGTGCCAGCAGCCGGGGACAGAGGACAGATACGCAGTATTTT; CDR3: CASSRGQRTDTQYF
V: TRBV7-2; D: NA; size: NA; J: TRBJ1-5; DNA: TGTGCCAGCAGCTTAATAGGGGGCAATCAGCCCCAGCATTTT; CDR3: CASSLIGGNQPQHF
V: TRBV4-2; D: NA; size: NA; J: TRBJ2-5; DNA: TGTGCCAGCAGCCAAGCCGGGCGGGGACAAGAGACCCAGTACTTC; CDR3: CASSQAGRGQETQYF
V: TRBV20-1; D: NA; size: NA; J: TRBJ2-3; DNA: TGCAGTGCTAGTATGCAGTCCCCTAGCACAGATACGCAGTATTTT; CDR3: CSASMQSPSTDTQYF
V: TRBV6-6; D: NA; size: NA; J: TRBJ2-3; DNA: TGTGCCAGTCAGGCCGGTACGCAGTATTTT; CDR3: CASQAGTQYF
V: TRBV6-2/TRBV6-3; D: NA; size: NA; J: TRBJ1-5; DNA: TGTGCCAGCAGTTACACGGGGCCAGGCAATCAGCCCCAGCATTTT; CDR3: CASSYTGPGNQPQHF
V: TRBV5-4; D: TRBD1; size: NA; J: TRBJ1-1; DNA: TGTGCCAGCAGCCGCCTCGTGTCAGGGGGCAAGACTGAAGCTTTCTTT; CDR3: CASSRLVSGGKTEAFF
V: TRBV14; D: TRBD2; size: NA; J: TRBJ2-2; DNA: TGTGCCAGCAGCCAAGATGGGGGGGTGTCCGGGGAGCTGTTTTTT; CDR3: CASSQDGGVSGELFF
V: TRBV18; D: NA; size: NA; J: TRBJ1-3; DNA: TGTGCCAGCTCACCGTATGACAGCGACCTAGGAAACACCATATATTTT; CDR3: CASSPYDSDLGNTIYF
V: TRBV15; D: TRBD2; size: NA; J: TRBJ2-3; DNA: TGTGCCACCAGCACTAGCGGGGGGGCCGATACGCAGTATTTT; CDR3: CATSTSGGADTQYF
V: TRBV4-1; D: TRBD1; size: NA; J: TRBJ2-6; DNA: TGCGCCAGCAGCCCCCGGGACAGGGGGACGGGGGCCAACGTCCTGACTTTC; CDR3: CASSPRDRGTGANVLTF
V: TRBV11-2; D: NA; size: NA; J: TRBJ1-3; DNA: TGTGCCAGCAGCTTGGGAGGAAACACCATATATTTT; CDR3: CASSLGGNTIYF
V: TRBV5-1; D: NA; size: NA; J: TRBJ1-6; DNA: TGCGCCACCACCGAACATTTAGTGAATTCACCCCTCCACTTT; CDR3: CATTEHLVNSPLHF
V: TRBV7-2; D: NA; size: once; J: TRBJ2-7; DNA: TGTGCCAGCAGACAAGACTTGGACAACCCGGGGCACGAGCAGTACTTC; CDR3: CASRQDLDNPGHEQYF
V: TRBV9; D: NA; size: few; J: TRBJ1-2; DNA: TGTGCCAGCAGCGTCGGTTGGACAGACTATGGCTACACCTTC; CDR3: CASSVGWTDYGYTF
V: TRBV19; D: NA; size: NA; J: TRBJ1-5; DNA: TGTGCCAGTAGTGCCGGGCCCAATCAGCCCCAGCATTTT; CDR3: CASSAGPNQPQHF
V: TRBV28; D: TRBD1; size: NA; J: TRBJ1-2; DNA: TGTGCCAGCATCTCTAGGGACAGGGGTTATGGCTACACCTTC; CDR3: CASISRDRGYGYTF
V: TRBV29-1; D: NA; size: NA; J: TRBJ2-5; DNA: TGCAGCATAGACAGCCAAGGAGAGACCCAGTACTTC; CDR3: CSIDSQGETQYF
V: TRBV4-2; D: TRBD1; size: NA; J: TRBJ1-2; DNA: TGTGCCAGCAGCCCAGGGGGGGACTATGGCTACACCTTC; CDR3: CASSPGGDYGYTF
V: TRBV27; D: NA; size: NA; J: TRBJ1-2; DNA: TGTGCCAGCAGTCCACTGACAGGAGCCGGCTATGGCTACACCTTC; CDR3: CASSPLTGAGYGYTF
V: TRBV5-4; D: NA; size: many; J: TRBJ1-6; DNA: TGTGCCAGCAGCTCCATGCCACAGGCTAATTCACCCCTCCACTTT; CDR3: CASSSMPQANSPLHF
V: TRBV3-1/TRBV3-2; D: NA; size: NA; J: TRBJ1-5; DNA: TGTGCCAGCAGCCAATCGGTCGGGAGGTTCGATCAGCCCCAGCATTTT; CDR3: CASSQSVGRFDQPQHF
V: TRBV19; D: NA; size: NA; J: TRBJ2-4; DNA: TGTGCCAGAGGGGCAGGGGTTATAGCCAAAAACATTCAGTACTTC; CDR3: CARGAGVIAKNIQYF
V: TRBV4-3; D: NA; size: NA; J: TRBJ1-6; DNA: TGCGCCAGCAGCCAAGATGTCAGTTACTCACCCCTCCACTTT; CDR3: CASSQDVSYSPLHF
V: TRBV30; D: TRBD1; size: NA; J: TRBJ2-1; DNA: TGTGCCTGGAGTAGAGGACAGGGGTTCTGGGATGAGCAGTTCTTC; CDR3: CAWSRGQGFWDEQFF
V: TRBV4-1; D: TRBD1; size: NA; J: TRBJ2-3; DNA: TGCGCCAGCAGCCAAGCAGGGACAGTTCTGGCGCCAGGGCAGTATTTT; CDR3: CASSQAGTVLAPGQYF
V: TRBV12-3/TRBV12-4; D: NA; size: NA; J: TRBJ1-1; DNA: TGTGCCAGCCTTGTAGGGCTAGAAACTGAAGCTTTCTTT; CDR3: CASLVGLETEAFF
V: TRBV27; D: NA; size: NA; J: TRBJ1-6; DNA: TGTGCCAGCAGTTTCTCCAGGGAGAATTCACCCCTCCACTTT; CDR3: CASSFSRENSPLHF
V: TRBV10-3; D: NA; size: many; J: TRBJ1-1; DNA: TGTGCCATCAGTGAGGTGGGGACCCCCCGATCTGCTTTCTTT; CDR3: CAISEVGTPRSAFF
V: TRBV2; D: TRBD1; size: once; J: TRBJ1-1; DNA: TGTGCCGCCCGGGGACAGGGCCATCCTCAGGCTTTCTTT; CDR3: CAARGQGHPQAFF
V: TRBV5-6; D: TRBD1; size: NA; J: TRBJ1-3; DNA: TGTGCCAGCAGCCCGAATCAGGGGGCGATTGGAAACACCATATATTTT; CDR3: CASSPNQGAIGNTIYF
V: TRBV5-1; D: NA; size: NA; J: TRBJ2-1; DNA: TGCGCCAGCAGCTTGGAAAGGGTAACCTACAATGAGCAGTTCTTC; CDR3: CASSLERVTYNEQFF
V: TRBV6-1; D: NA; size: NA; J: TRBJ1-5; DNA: TGTGCCAGCCGTGAAGGGAGGACGGGACCCAATCAGCCCCAGCATTTT; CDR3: CASREGRTGPNQPQHF
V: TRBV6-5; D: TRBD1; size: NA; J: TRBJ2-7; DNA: TGTGCCACGGACAGGGAGAGCTACGAGCAGTACTTC; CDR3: CATDRESYEQYF
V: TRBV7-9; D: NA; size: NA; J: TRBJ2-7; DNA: TGTGCCAGCAGCTCCACGGGCCTCACCTACGAGCAGTACTTC; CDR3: CASSSTGLTYEQYF
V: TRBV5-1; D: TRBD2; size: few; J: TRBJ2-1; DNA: TGCGCCAGCAGCTTGGATGCGGGGGGTTACAATGAGCAGTTCTTC; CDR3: CASSLDAGGYNEQFF
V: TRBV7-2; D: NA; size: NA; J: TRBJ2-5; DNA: TGTGCCAGCAGCTTAGCCCAGGGTAGTAGGGAGACCCAGTACTTC; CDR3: CASSLAQGSRETQYF